The T cell receptor beta chain described here comes from a study of technical replicates of blood from a handful of donors. Only in-frame clones appear in the TCRdb table, and some are missing; sequencing was by immunoSEQ multiplex PCR. The sample lists about 100,000 clones, 95% occurring once. The CDR3 is 18 amino acids. Sequences were obtained from T cells isolated from PBMCs. The chain combines TRBV21-1 with TRBJ1-5. TRBV21-1 has pseudogene status. This TCR derives from a human donor in good health. CDR3 residues: CASSKRLRGIDSNQPQHF. In DNA form, the CDR3 reads TGTGCCAGCAGCAAAAGGCTTCGGGGGATAGATAGCAATCAGCCCCAGCATTTT.